This passage covers 30 T cell receptor beta chains from one sample sequenced in a study of Ad26.COV2.S vaccination and SARS-CoV-2 variants. The treatment denotes: some 20 received Ad26.COV2.S at low or high dose, single or two shots; a few received placebo; per-sample allocation not given. Day 63 after the first injection of vaccine or placebo was the sampling time. Profiled with immunoSEQ multiplex PCR; TCRdb holds only in-frame clones, not every one. The sample has around 450,000 clones; roughly nine tenths are singletons. The sample consisted of peripheral blood, taken in a trial of Ad26.COV2.S vaccine versus placebo. These receptors came from a person between 18 and 59 years old who received the Ad26.COV2.S COVID-19 vaccine or a placebo.

V and J are TRBV4-3 and TRBJ2-7; a possible D gene is TRBD2 (7 bases). The CDR3 has 19 amino acids. V lost 0 bases and J 0 bases, leaving 21 bases between the germline ends. Germline V gene data show CDR1 as LGHNA and CDR2 as YSLEER. The CDR3 sequence is CASSQDRIVGGAISYEQYF. The CDR3, as DNA: TGCGCCAGCAGCCAAGATCGGATCGTGGGGGGGGCTATCTCCTACGAGCAGTACTTC.

The chain is built from TRBV4-3 and TRBJ1-4, with D tentatively TRBD1 (5 bases). Trimming pared 1 base from V and 3 bases from J, leaving 9 bases between. Germline lookup yields CDR1 LGHNA and CDR2 YSLEER. The CDR3 loop spans 15 amino acids. CDR3 in amino acids: CASSQAGRANEKLFF. Here the CDR3 DNA reads TGCGCCAGCAGCCAAGCGGGGCGGGCTAATGAAAAACTGTTTTTT.

The gene calls are TRBV7-3 and TRBJ1-1, with 7 positions matching TRBD1. Per germline, CDR1 SGHTA and CDR2 FQGTGA. J gave up 3 bases and V 5 bases, and 6 bases lay outside the gene matches. There are 14 residues in the CDR3. CDR3 loop: CASSLTGPDTEAFF. CDR3 coding DNA: TGTGCCAGCAGCCTGACAGGGCCAGACACTGAAGCTTTCTTT.

This chain links TRBV3-1 (or the pseudogene TRBV3-2) with TRBJ2-5; TRBD2 might be the D (6 bases). Between the trimmed V and J ends, which lost 3 bases and 3 bases, there was a span of 14 bases. The CDR3 covers 15 residues. Per the germline V gene, CDR1 is LGHDT and CDR2 is YNNKEL (reference sequence). CDR3 nucleotides: TGTGCCAGCAGCCATTTGCTGGGGGGAGAAGAGACCCAGTACTTC. This gives the protein CASSHLLGGEETQYF.

The rearrangement uses TRBV7-8 and TRBJ1-2; TRBD1 might be the D (6 bases). This CDR3 contains 13 residues. Germline CDR1 is SGHVS and CDR2 is FQNEAQ. The V end lost 3 bases, the J end lost 6 bases, and 11 bases lay between the germline ends. The CDR3 region is CASSFRGMDGYTF. As DNA, the CDR3 is TGTGCCAGCAGCTTTAGGGGGATGGATGGCTACACCTTC.

The rearrangement uses TRBV5-1 and TRBJ2-2; D is uncertain. The CDR3 is made up of 14 amino acids. The V and J ends lost 4 bases and 1 base respectively, with 8 bases between them. The germline V gene encodes CDR1 SGHRS and CDR2 YFSETQ. CDR3 protein: CASSTRQNTGELFF. The CDR3 region has the DNA TGCGCCAGCAGCACTCGACAGAACACCGGGGAGCTGTTTTTT.

For the CDR3, the DNA is TGTGCCAGCAGCCAAGCTGGGGACGTCGACACTGAAGCTTTCTTT. Amino acids: CASSQAGDVDTEAFF. The rearrangement joins TRBV3-1 (or the pseudogene TRBV3-2) to TRBJ1-1, with D tentatively TRBD1 (5 bases). The CDR3 sequence is 15 residues long. V was trimmed by 1 base and J by 3 bases, leaving 12 bases between them. The germline gives CDR1 LGHDT, CDR2 YNNKEL (reference sequence).

This chain uses TRBV5-1 with TRBJ2-1; TRBD2 matches 15 bases. This CDR3 has 15 amino acids. V was clipped by 4 bases and J by 7 bases; unmatched bases: 3. Looked up from germline, CDR1 is SGHRS and CDR2 is YFSETQ. CDR3 loop: CASSGGTSGRNEQFF. The CDR3 nucleotides are TGCGCCAGCAGCGGGGGGACTAGCGGGAGGAATGAGCAGTTCTTC.

The chain combines TRBV5-1 with TRBJ2-7, with 8 nucleotides matching TRBD1. The V gene's germline CDR1 is SGHRS and CDR2 YFSETQ. The CDR3 sequence is 13 residues long. After removal of 5 bases from V and 5 bases from J, the junction contained 6 bases not matched to a gene. CDR3 in DNA: TGCGCCAGCAGGTCGACAGGGGATCACGAGCAGTACTTC. Encoded protein: CASRSTGDHEQYF.

The chain recombines TRBV3-1 (or the pseudogene TRBV3-2) with TRBJ2-5; 8 bases are shared with TRBD2. The CDR3 is 17 amino acids. The V segment lost 0 bases and the J segment 2 bases; nucleotides outside the gene matches: 8. CDR1 is LGHDT, CDR2 YNNKEL, per germline (reference sequence). The CDR3 nucleotides are TGTGCCAGCAGCCAAGAATGGAGAGTAGCGGGGCAAGAGACCCAGTACTTC. It is translated as CASSQEWRVAGQETQYF.

This chain connects TRBV5-4 to TRBJ2-1, with 7 bases matching TRBD2. The CDR3 covers 15 residues. Germline values: CDR1 SGHNT, CDR2 YYREEE (reference sequence). J lost 5 bases, V lost 2 bases, and 7 bases had no gene match. CDR3 DNA sequence: TGTGCCAGCAGCTTTTCCGGGGGGAGGGACAATGAGCAGTTCTTC. Its translation is CASSFSGGRDNEQFF.

J is TRBJ1-4 and V is TRBV7-9, with D hard to call. Trimming pared 5 bases from V and 7 bases from J, leaving 17 bases between. The CDR3 contains 15 residues. CDR1 and CDR2 (germline): SEHNR, FQNEAQ (reference sequence). The CDR3 DNA sequence: TGTGCCAGCAGCCTCGCTCCGCGAGGCGGTGAAAAACTGTTTTTT. This codes for CASSLAPRGGEKLFF.

The chain is built from TRBV11-3 and TRBJ2-3; D ambiguous. Per the germline V gene, CDR1 is SGHNT and CDR2 is YENEEA. Trimming stripped 5 bases from V and 7 bases from J, with 19 bases between. This CDR3 is built from 15 residues. DNA for the CDR3: TGTGCCAGCAGCCTGAGCTCCAACTTCGGCTATACGCAGTATTTT. Its protein is CASSLSSNFGYTQYF. Supplemented by reference TRBV11-3 and TRBJ2-3, the full variable domain reads EAGVVQSPRYKIIEKKQPVAFWCNPISGHNTLYWYLQNLGQGPELLIRYENEEAVDDSQLPKDRFSAERLKGVDSTLKIQPAELGDSAVYLCASSLSSNFGYTQYFGPGTRLTVL.

The CDR3 nucleotides read TGTGCCAGCCGATGGGGGGTAGGTACGTCCGAGCAGTACTTC. Protein: CASRWGVGTSEQYF. The chain has TRBV6-5 and TRBJ2-7, with D perhaps matching TRBD2 (6 bases). This CDR3 is built from 14 residues. V lost 8 bases and J 6 bases, leaving 20 bases between the germline ends. Germline V gene data show CDR1 as MNHEY and CDR2 as SVGAGI.

This CDR3 is CASSPRAVTITYEQYF. The CDR3, as DNA: TGCGCCAGCAGCCCGAGGGCAGTCACGATAACCTACGAGCAGTACTTC. The V call is TRBV5-1, the J call TRBJ2-7, with a weak D call TRBD2 (5 bases). The CDR3 has 16 residues. Germline assignment: CDR1 SGHRS and CDR2 YFSETQ. Trimming took 4 bases from V and 2 from J, leaving 19 bases between them.

This clone showed up just once. The rearrangement links TRBV9 to TRBJ2-1; TRBD2 is a possible D gene (5 bases). Germline V lookup: CDR1 SGDLS, CDR2 YYNGEE. The length of the CDR3 is 14 residues. The germline V and J ends were trimmed by 1 base and 9 bases, with 14 bases remaining between them. CDR3 protein: CASSVRALAGEQFF. The CDR3 nucleotides are TGTGCCAGCAGCGTAAGGGCCCTCGCGGGTGAGCAGTTCTTC.

The chain recombines TRBV6-6 with TRBJ2-3, with 11 bases matching TRBD2. Per germline, CDR1 MNHNY and CDR2 SVGAGI (reference sequence). The CDR3 consists of 12 residues. With V trimmed by 11 bases and J by 9 bases, 7 bases remained unmatched. The CDR3 sequence: CAAGTSGGTQYF. CDR3 bases: TGTGCCGCCGGGACTAGCGGCGGAACGCAGTATTTT.

This clone was picked up a small number of times. J is TRBJ2-1 and V is TRBV6-2 or TRBV6-3; 8 nucleotides align to TRBD1. Germline V CDR1 and CDR2: MNHEY, SVGEGT. This CDR3 has 16 residues. V trimming: 2 bases; J trimming: 8 bases; junction bases outside the gene matches: 11. CDR3 sequence (DNA): TGTGCCAGCAGTTACCCACGACAGGGGAGTTGGTATGAGCAGTTCTTC. Amino acid sequence: CASSYPRQGSWYEQFF.

The chain is built from TRBV7-2 and TRBJ2-3, with a weak D call TRBD1 (7 bases). The CDR3 loop spans 15 amino acids. V was trimmed by 1 base and J by 4 bases, leaving 12 bases between them. CDR1 and CDR2 (germline): SGHTA, FQGNSA. CDR3 sequence reads: CASSLVGGGADTQYF. As DNA, the CDR3 is TGTGCCAGCAGCTTAGTTGGAGGGGGCGCAGATACGCAGTATTTT.

J is TRBJ2-1 and V is TRBV10-3; weak D call: TRBD2 (6 bases). V gave up 8 bases and J gave up 10 bases, with 12 bases separating them. Germline V gene data show CDR1 as ENHRY and CDR2 as SYGVKD. CDR3 length equals 11 residues. The CDR3 loop is CAIGAGSEQFF. As DNA, the CDR3 is TGTGCCATCGGGGCGGGGAGCGAGCAGTTCTTC.

The DNA for the CDR3 is TGTGCCAGCAGTGAATGGCGAAGGCGGGAAGGGTCACCCCTCCACTTT. Translation: CASSEWRRREGSPLHF. The chain combines TRBV25-1 with TRBJ1-6; the D is unclear. The CDR3 contains 16 residues. Trimming took 1 base from V and 10 from J, leaving 17 bases between them. The V gene's germline CDR1 is MGHDK and CDR2 SYGVNS.

Judged by abundance, this clone is medium-sized. The chain combines TRBV6-2 or TRBV6-3 with TRBJ2-7, with a possible D match to TRBD2 (6 bases). The germline V gene encodes CDR1 MNHEY and CDR2 SVGEGT. The CDR3 runs to 13 residues. The V gene lost 5 bases and the J gene lost 7 bases, with 15 bases spanning the gap. The CDR3 loop reads CASSRRAEGEQYV. The DNA for the CDR3 is TGTGCCAGCAGTCGTCGGGCGGAGGGGGAGCAGTACGTC.

The chain carries TRBV7-8 and TRBJ1-3, with D uncertain. CDR1 SGHVS and CDR2 FQNEAQ come from the germline V gene. CDR3 size: 15 residues. The V end was cut by 3 bases, the J end by 0 bases, with 9 bases between. The CDR3 loop is CASSFSHNSGNTIYF. CDR3 nucleotide sequence: TGTGCCAGCAGCTTCAGCCACAACTCTGGAAACACCATATATTTT.

V gene TRBV18 combines with J gene TRBJ1-5; 9 nucleotides match TRBD1. This CDR3 has 17 amino acids. Trimming removed 6 bases from V and 2 bases from J; junction bases left unmatched: 11. Germline V lookup: CDR1 KGHSH, CDR2 LQKENI. CDR3 coding DNA: TGTGCCAGCTCGGGGACAGGGCGCATCGGTGGCAATCAGCCCCAGCATTTT. This gives the protein CASSGTGRIGGNQPQHF.

This clone was detected only a few times. J is TRBJ2-7 and V is TRBV28, with D possibly being TRBD1 or TRBD2 (5 bases each). Per germline, CDR1 MDHEN and CDR2 SYDVKM. With 10 bases removed from V and 4 bases from J, the gap between germline ends came to 14 bases. The CDR3 spans 12 residues. The CDR3 region has the DNA TGTGCCACGACGGGGCGAAGATACGAGCAGTACGTC. Protein: CATTGRRYEQYV.

The chain joins TRBV6-6 to TRBJ2-1; perhaps TRBD2 as D (6 bases). CDR3 length equals 16 residues. Germline values: CDR1 MNHNY, CDR2 SVGAGI (reference sequence). The V end lost 4 bases, the J end lost 4 bases, and 17 bases lay between the germline ends. CDR3 sequence reads: CASSSSRLGPYNEQFF. CDR3 in DNA: TGTGCCAGCAGTTCCTCTCGACTAGGTCCTTACAATGAGCAGTTCTTC.

This clone was picked up one time. This chain links TRBV7-3 with TRBJ2-1; D possibly corresponds to TRBD2 (5 bases). This CDR3 comprises 13 residues. Trimming removed 3 bases at V and 9 bases at J, with 12 bases between. Looked up from germline, CDR1 is SGHTA and CDR2 is FQGTGA. The CDR3, as DNA: TGTGCCAGCAGCTTGCTTGGACTGGGTGAGCAGTTCTTC. Amino acid sequence: CASSLLGLGEQFF.

V and J are TRBV3-1 (or the pseudogene TRBV3-2) and TRBJ2-5; 8 bases align to TRBD2. Germline assignment: CDR1 LGHDT and CDR2 YNNKEL (reference sequence). Trimming took 0 bases from V and 2 from J; bases not matched to a gene: 17. CDR3 length: 20 amino acids. The CDR3 sequence: CASSQDLAGAPLLSQETQYF. In DNA form, the CDR3 reads TGTGCCAGCAGCCAAGACCTAGCGGGCGCCCCACTACTCAGTCAAGAGACCCAGTACTTC.

The chain joins TRBV16 to TRBJ2-3, with 8 positions matching TRBD1. Germline V gene lookup returns CDR1 KGHSY and CDR2 FQNENV. This CDR3 has 15 amino acids. V dropped 4 bases and J dropped 4; count of bases not matched to a gene: 7. This chain's CDR3 is CASSRRTGMADTQYF. CDR3 bases: TGTGCCAGCAGCCGCAGGACAGGGATGGCAGATACGCAGTATTTT.

The chain is built from TRBV6-4 and TRBJ2-3, with 9 bases that match TRBD1. Germline lookup yields CDR1 MRHNA and CDR2 SNTAGT. This CDR3 region has 16 residues. V shed 6 bases and J 7 bases; nucleotides not matched to a gene: 14. In DNA, the CDR3 is TGTGCCAGCAGCGCTCGCCGGGACAGGGAGGTATATACGCAGTATTTT. Translated: CASSARRDREVYTQYF.